The entry that follows covers one T cell receptor (beta chain) sequence. The specificity of this receptor is unknown. Per-base qualities were not stored, and no clone one base away is much larger. This sample is part of a study of graft-versus-host responses after intestinal transplantation (TCRdb year 2021). Regarding the research as a whole: Multivisceral, liver-intestinal, or isolated intestinal transplants were received by the recipients. Of the roughly 26 intestinal transplant recipients enrolled in the cohort, one of whom was a retransplant, a few patients without pretransplant specimens were excluded. Rather than being sequenced by the commercial service, samples from a few later patients were sequenced in-house on an Illumina MiSeq and processed with MiXCR. After intestinal transplantation, graft-versus-host and host-versus-graft alloreactive T cell clones were followed in the graft, circulation and bone marrow using bulk TCR-beta CDR3 sequencing. All recipients received anti-thymocyte globulin induction followed by maintenance tacrolimus and steroids for around 3 years. To identify alloreactive clones, pre-transplant mixed lymphocyte reaction products were sequenced and then compared with unstimulated pre-transplant donor and recipient T cells. Donor T cell macrochimerism was defined as a peak of at least 4% donor T cells among recipient peripheral blood mononuclear cells.

The method was the immunoSEQ multiplex PCR assay. High-throughput TCR-beta CDR3 sequencing of genomic DNA from most patients was performed by Adaptive Biotechnologies. The authors' analysis ran thus. TCR sequencing data for around 19 patients were retrieved from Adaptive's ImmunoSEQ software; three other patients were processed with MiXCR and VDJtools. CDR3 nucleotide sequences shared by donor and recipient were removed because the origin of these sequences could not be assigned. To count as alloreactive, a clone needed at least 2-fold expansion over unstimulated cells and a minimum CFSE-low frequency of 0.002% (template counts) or 0.001% (read counts). A clone was considered mappable if detected in the sequenced pre-transplant spleen, lymph node, or MLR CFSE-low populations of the donor or recipient. Cumulative frequency of alloreactive clones was calculated as a percentage of all sequences weighted by copy number. TCRdb carries this immuneACCESS record with in-frame sequences only. Its versions omit some clonotypes, under half of them owing to an unresolved V gene in the studies checked, with the rest unexplained. The V and J calls and clone size are taken from that table; D and trimming were inferred from the DNA. This sample holds 62,000 or so clones; approximately 90% were observed only once. The top ten clones comprise 1.5% to 2% of the sample.

Blood samples were collected up to 4 times in the first month after transplant and then at least monthly when available. What the authors observed across the whole study: The relatively low number and heterogeneity of intestinal transplant patients limited the conclusions. Patients with donor T cell macrochimerism had high GvH to HvG T cell clonal ratios in their allografts. Early after transplant, peak levels of circulating GvH clones were found to be associated with declines in HvG clones. GvH clones turned up in recipient bone marrow, with some appearing earlier in ileal mucosa or blood, a pattern consistent with an intestinal mucosal origin.

The sequencing here drew on PBMCs, taken 26 days after transplant. The source of this sequence is a human patient who received an intestinal transplant, so some T cells may come from the graft donor.

The DNA is TGTGCCAGCAAGATAGGACTAGAGAACACCGGGGAGCTGTTTTTT. It specifies CASKIGLENTGELFF. Recombination linked TRBV27 to TRBJ2-2; 7 of the junction bases match TRBD2. Unmatched junction bases come to 6, with V trimmed by 7 bases and J by 1 base. Looking up the germline V gene (reference sequence) yields CDR1 MNHEY and CDR2 SMNVEV. From the cysteine up to the phenylalanine, the CDR3 has a length of 15 residues. Just CDR3 DNA is preserved here, 45 bases in frame from base 1.